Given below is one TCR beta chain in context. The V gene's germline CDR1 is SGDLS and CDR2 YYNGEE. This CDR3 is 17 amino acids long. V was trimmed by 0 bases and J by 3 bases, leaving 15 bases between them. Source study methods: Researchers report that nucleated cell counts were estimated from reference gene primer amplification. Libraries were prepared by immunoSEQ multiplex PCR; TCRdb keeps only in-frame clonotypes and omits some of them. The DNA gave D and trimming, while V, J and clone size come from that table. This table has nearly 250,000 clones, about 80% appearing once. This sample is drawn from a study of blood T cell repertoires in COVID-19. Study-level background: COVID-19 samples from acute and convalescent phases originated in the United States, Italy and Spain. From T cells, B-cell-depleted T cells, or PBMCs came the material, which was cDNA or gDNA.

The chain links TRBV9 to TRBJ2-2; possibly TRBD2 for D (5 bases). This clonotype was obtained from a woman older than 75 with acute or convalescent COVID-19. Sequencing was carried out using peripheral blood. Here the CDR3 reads CASSVESLAGYTGELFF. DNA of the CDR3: TGTGCCAGCAGCGTAGAAAGCTTGGCGGGTTACACCGGGGAGCTGTTTTTT.